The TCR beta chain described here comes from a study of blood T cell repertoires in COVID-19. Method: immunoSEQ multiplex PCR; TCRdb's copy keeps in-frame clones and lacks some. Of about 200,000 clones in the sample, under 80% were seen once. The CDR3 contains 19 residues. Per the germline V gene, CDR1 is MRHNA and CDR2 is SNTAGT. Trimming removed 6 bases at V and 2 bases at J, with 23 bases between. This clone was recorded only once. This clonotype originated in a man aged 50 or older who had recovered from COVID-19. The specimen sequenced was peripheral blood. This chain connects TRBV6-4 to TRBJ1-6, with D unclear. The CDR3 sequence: CASRDRWWEAKPYNSPLHF. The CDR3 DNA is TGTGCCAGCAGGGATAGATGGTGGGAGGCCAAGCCCTATAATTCACCCCTCCACTTT.